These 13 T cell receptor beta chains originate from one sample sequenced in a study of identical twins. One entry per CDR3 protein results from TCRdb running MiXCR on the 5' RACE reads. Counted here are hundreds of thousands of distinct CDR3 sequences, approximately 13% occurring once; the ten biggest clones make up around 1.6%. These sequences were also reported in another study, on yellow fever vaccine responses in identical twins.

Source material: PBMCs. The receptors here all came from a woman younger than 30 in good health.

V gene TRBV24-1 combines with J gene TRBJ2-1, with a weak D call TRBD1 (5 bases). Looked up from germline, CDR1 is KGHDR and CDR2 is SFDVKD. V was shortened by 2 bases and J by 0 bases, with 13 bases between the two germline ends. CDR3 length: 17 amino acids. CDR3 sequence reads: CATSDSPGAVSYNEQFF. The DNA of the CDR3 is TGTGCCACCAGTGATTCCCCTGGGGCAGTCTCCTACAATGAGCAGTTCTTC.

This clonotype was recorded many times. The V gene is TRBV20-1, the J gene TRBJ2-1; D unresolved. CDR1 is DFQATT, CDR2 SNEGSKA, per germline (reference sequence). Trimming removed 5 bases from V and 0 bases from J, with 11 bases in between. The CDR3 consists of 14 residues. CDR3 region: CSAPSRRSYNEQFF. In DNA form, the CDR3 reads TGCAGTGCTCCTTCTAGGCGCTCCTACAATGAGCAGTTCTTC.

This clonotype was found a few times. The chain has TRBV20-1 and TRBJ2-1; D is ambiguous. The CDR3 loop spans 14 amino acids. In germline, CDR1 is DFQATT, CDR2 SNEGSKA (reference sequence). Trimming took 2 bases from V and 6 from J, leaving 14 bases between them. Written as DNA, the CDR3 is TGCAGTGCTAGAAAGGCGGATGGGTTCAATGAGCAGTTCTTC. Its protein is CSARKADGFNEQFF.

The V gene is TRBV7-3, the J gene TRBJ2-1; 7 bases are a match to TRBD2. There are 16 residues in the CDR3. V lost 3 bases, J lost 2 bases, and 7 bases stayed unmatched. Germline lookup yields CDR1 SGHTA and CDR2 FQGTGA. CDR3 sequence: CASSFVGTTAYNEQFF. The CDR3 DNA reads TGTGCCAGCAGCTTCGTCGGGACTACCGCCTACAATGAGCAGTTCTTC.

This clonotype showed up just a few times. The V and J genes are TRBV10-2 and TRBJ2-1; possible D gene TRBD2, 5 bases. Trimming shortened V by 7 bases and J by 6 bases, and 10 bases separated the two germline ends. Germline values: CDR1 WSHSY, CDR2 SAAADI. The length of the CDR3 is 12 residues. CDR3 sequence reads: CASIGGPNEQFF. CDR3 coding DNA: TGCGCCAGCATCGGCGGGCCCAATGAGCAGTTCTTC.

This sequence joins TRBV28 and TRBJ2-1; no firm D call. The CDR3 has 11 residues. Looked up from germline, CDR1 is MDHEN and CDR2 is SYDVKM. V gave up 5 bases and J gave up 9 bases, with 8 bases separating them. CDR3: CASSLTIEQFF. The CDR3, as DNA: TGTGCCAGCAGTCTTACTATTGAGCAGTTCTTC.

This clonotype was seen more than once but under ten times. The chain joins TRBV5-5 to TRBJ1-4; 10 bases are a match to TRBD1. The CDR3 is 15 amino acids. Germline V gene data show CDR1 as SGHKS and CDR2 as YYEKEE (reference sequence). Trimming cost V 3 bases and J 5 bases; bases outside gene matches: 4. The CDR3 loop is CASSWGDRGNEKLFF. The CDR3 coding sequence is TGTGCCAGCAGCTGGGGGGACAGGGGAAATGAAAAACTGTTTTTT.

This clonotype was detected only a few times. The CDR3 region is CASSKDRGMGADTQYF. The CDR3 region has the DNA TGCGCCAGCAGTAAAGACCGGGGTATGGGAGCAGATACGCAGTATTTT. V gene TRBV5-1 combines with J gene TRBJ2-3; D is possibly TRBD2 (5 bases). The CDR3 spans 16 residues. Germline V CDR1 and CDR2: SGHRS, YFSETQ. The germline V and J ends were trimmed by 5 bases and 4 bases, with 20 bases remaining between them.

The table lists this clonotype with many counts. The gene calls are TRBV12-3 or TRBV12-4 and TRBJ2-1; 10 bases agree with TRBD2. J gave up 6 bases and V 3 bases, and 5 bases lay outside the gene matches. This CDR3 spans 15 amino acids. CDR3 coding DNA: TGTGCCAGCAGTTTCGCTAGCGGGAGTAGCAATGAGCAGTTCTTC. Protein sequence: CASSFASGSSNEQFF.

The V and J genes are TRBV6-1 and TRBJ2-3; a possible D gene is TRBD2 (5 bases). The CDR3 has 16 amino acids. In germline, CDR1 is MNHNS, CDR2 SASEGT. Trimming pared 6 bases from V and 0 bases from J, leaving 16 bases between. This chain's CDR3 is CASSRGAGSSTDTQYF. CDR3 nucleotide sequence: TGTGCCAGCAGCAGAGGCGCGGGTTCTAGCACAGATACGCAGTATTTT.

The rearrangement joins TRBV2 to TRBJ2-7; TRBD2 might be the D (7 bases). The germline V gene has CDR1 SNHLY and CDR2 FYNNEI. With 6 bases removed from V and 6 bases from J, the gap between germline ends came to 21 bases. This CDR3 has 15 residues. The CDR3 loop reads CASRRGGAQGPEQYF. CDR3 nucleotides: TGTGCCAGCAGGAGGGGGGGGGCGCAGGGCCCCGAGCAGTACTTC.

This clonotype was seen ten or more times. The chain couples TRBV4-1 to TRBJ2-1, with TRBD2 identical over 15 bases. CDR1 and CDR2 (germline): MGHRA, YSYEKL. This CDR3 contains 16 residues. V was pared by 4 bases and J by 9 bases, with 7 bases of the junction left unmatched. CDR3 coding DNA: TGCGCCAGCAGCCGCAAGAAGGGACTAGCGGGAGGTGAGCAGTTCTTC. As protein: CASSRKKGLAGGEQFF.

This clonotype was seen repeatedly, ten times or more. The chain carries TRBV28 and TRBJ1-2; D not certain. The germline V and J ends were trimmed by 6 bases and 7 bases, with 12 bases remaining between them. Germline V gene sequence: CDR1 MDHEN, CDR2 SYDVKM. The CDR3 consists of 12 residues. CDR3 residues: CASSSGTVGYTF. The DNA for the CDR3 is TGTGCCAGCAGCTCGGGAACCGTTGGCTACACCTTC.